One and the same sample provided the 17 T cell receptor beta chains below, sequenced in a study of T cells after posttransplantation cyclophosphamide. Clones were read by immunoSEQ multiplex PCR, and TCRdb kept only the in-frame ones, dropping some. The repertoire holds 9,500 to 10,000 clones, around nine tenths seen once, with approximately 26% in the top ten. Controls had myeloablative marrow grafts with methotrexate and calcineurin inhibitor, sampled at 1 year. Sequenced here: PBMCs, sampled after an allogeneic stem cell transplant with a calcineurin inhibitor and methotrexate. The receptors originated from a young adult male patient who received an allogeneic stem cell transplant from an unrelated donor, was CMV-positive, and had no GVHD. Some T cells may trace back to the graft donor.

The genes are TRBV9 and TRBJ2-2; perhaps TRBD2 as D (6 bases). The CDR3 totals 15 residues. In germline, CDR1 is SGDLS, CDR2 YYNGEE. The V end lost 3 bases, the J end lost 4 bases, and 13 bases lay between the germline ends. The DNA for the CDR3 is TGTGCCAGCAGCGCCCTACGGACTATCACCGGGGAGCTGTTTTTT. Encoded protein: CASSALRTITGELFF.

The chain joins TRBV7-9 to TRBJ1-4; weak D call: TRBD1 (6 bases). Germline lookup yields CDR1 SEHNR and CDR2 FQNEAQ (reference sequence). CDR3 length: 17 residues. Trimming left V 5 bases short and J 1 base short, with 17 bases between. In nucleotides, the CDR3 is TGTGCCAGCAGCGGTCCGACAGGTCGGAAAACTAATGAAAAACTGTTTTTT. It is translated as CASSGPTGRKTNEKLFF. The variable domain in full, with the rest retrieved from reference TRBV7-9 and TRBJ1-4, is DTGVSQNPRHKITKRGQNVTFRCDPISEHNRLYWYRQTLGQGPEFLTYFQNEAQLEKSRLLSDRFSAERPKGSFSTLEIQRTEQGDSAMYLCASSGPTGRKTNEKLFFGSGTQLSVL.

The CDR3 is CASSPSRGEQFF. The CDR3 DNA follows: TGTGCCAGCAGCCCCTCTAGGGGCGAGCAGTTCTTC. The chain employs TRBV7-9 and TRBJ2-1; TRBD1 is a possible D gene (5 bases). The CDR3 is made up of 12 amino acids. The V gene's germline CDR1 is SEHNR and CDR2 FQNEAQ (reference sequence). V lost 5 bases and J 10 bases, leaving 12 bases between the germline ends.

The chain recombines TRBV28 with TRBJ2-7, with TRBD1 matching 9 bases. The CDR3 is 16 amino acids. After removal of 5 bases from V and 0 bases from J, the junction contained 8 bases not matched to a gene. Looked up from germline, CDR1 is MDHEN and CDR2 is SYDVKM. CDR3: CASSALQGARSYEQYF. As DNA, the CDR3 is TGTGCCAGCAGTGCATTACAGGGGGCGCGCTCCTACGAGCAGTACTTC.

The CDR3 sequence: CASSLGGGPQHF. The CDR3 DNA is TGCGCCAGCAGCTTGGGCGGGGGGCCCCAGCATTTT. The chain joins TRBV5-1 to TRBJ1-5, with TRBD1 as a possible D gene (5 bases). This CDR3 has 12 residues. Trimming took off 0 bases at V and 9 bases at J, with 7 bases between the two ends. Germline V gene lookup returns CDR1 SGHRS and CDR2 YFSETQ.

This sequence joins TRBV18 and TRBJ2-7; D is perhaps TRBD1 (6 bases). Trimming left V 2 bases short and J 3 bases short, with 11 bases between. CDR1 and CDR2 (germline): KGHSH, LQKENI. CDR3 length: 14 amino acids. This chain's CDR3 is CASSPEGHLYEQYF. The CDR3 nucleotides are TGTGCCAGCTCACCAGAGGGACACCTCTACGAGCAGTACTTC. Based on the CDR3 plus reference TRBV18 and TRBJ2-7, the full variable domain is NAGVMQNPRHLVRRRGQEARLRCSPMKGHSHVYWYRQLPEEGLKFMVYLQKENIIDESGMPKERFSAEFPKEGPSILRIQQVVRGDSAAYFCASSPEGHLYEQYFGPGTRLTVT.

The chain carries TRBV28 and TRBJ1-5; 9 positions agree with TRBD1. V shed 3 bases and J 5 bases; nucleotides not matched to a gene: 5. This CDR3 spans 15 amino acids. Germline V gene sequence: CDR1 MDHEN, CDR2 SYDVKM. CDR3 coding DNA: TGTGCCAGCAGTTTGGCGACAGGGGGGTATCAGCCCCAGCATTTT. Residues: CASSLATGGYQPQHF.

In DNA form, the CDR3 reads TGTGCCAGCAGCTTCGACAGGGGCGATAATTCACCCCTCCACTTT. Its translation is CASSFDRGDNSPLHF. The chain carries TRBV7-2 and TRBJ1-6; 8 bases are a match to TRBD1. J gave up 5 bases and V 3 bases, and 3 bases lay outside the gene matches. Germline CDR1 reads SGHTA; CDR2 reads FQGNSA. CDR3 length: 15 residues.

The rearrangement uses TRBV7-2 and TRBJ1-5, with D possibly matching TRBD1 (6 bases). Deletions cut 5 bases from V and 5 bases from J, with 19 bases between. CDR3 length: 16 residues. Germline V lookup: CDR1 SGHTA, CDR2 FQGNSA. This CDR3 reads CASSPVGRGFHQPQHF. The CDR3 nucleotides read TGTGCCAGCAGCCCCGTCGGCAGGGGCTTCCATCAGCCCCAGCATTTT.

This chain uses TRBV11-3 with TRBJ1-1; TRBD1 matches at 7 bases. Germline trimming cut 6 bases from V and 0 bases from J; bases unmatched to any gene: 7. The CDR3 is 15 amino acids. Germline CDR1 reads SGHNT; CDR2 reads YENEEA. The CDR3 DNA sequence: TGTGCCAGCAGGAGACAGGGCCTCATGAACACTGAAGCTTTCTTT. This sequence encodes CASRRQGLMNTEAFF.

The chain uses TRBV27 and TRBJ1-2; D is ambiguous. Trimming left V 2 bases short and J 0 bases short, with 7 bases between. The germline V gene has CDR1 MNHEY and CDR2 SMNVEV (reference sequence). The CDR3 totals 14 residues. The CDR3 region has the DNA TGTGCCAGCAGTTTAGTTGCAGCTAACTATGGCTACACCTTC. This gives the protein CASSLVAANYGYTF.

The chain carries TRBV12-1 and TRBJ1-5; the D segment call TRBD1 is taken from the table without a DNA check. TRBV12-1 is reported as a pseudogene. CDR3 length: 16 residues. The CDR3 is CASSFAGGEGNQPQHF. The CDR3 nucleotides read TGTGCCAGCAGCTTTGCTGGGGGCGAGGGGAATCAGCCCCAGCATTTT.

The chain joins TRBV6-6 to TRBJ1-2; D possibly corresponds to TRBD1 (5 bases). CDR3 length: 14 amino acids. Germline lookup yields CDR1 MNHNY and CDR2 SVGAGI (reference sequence). V shed 5 bases and J shed 4 bases, with 14 bases lying between them. The CDR3 DNA follows: TGTGCCAGCAGTAGGGGCGGAATAATCTATGGCTACACCTTC. Amino acid sequence: CASSRGGIIYGYTF.

The genes are TRBV13 and TRBJ1-1, with a possible D match to TRBD1 (6 bases). Trimming took 6 bases from V and 3 from J, leaving 14 bases between them. This CDR3 has 14 amino acids. The germline gives CDR1 PRHDT, CDR2 FYEKMQ (reference sequence). This CDR3 reads CASSTLQGYTEAFF. The CDR3, as DNA: TGTGCCAGCAGTACCCTACAGGGTTACACTGAAGCTTTCTTT.

This chain joins TRBV6-5 and TRBJ1-1; the D is unclear. Germline-derived CDR1 and CDR2 are MNHEY and SVGAGI. The length of the CDR3 is 13 residues. Trimming pared 7 bases from V and 6 bases from J, leaving 15 bases between. The CDR3 DNA reads as TGTGCCAGCACTTCCATATTCGAGCCTGAAGCTTTCTTT. Protein product: CASTSIFEPEAFF.

The chain combines TRBV28 with TRBJ1-2, with TRBD1 matching over 11 bases. Trimming removed 2 bases from V and 7 bases from J; junction bases left unmatched: 6. This CDR3 comprises 15 residues. Germline CDR1 is MDHEN and CDR2 is SYDVKM. CDR3 nucleotide sequence: TGTGCCAGCAGTTTAGGGGACAGGGGGAGGTTTGGCTACACCTTC. This codes for CASSLGDRGRFGYTF.

This sequence joins TRBV30 and TRBJ2-3, with 7 positions matching TRBD1. With 2 bases clipped from V and 2 bases from J, the junction kept 4 bases outside the gene matches. Per germline, CDR1 GTSNPN and CDR2 SVGIG (reference sequence). This CDR3 comprises 14 residues. The CDR3 sequence: CAWSKGQNTDTQYF. CDR3 DNA: TGTGCCTGGAGTAAGGGACAGAACACAGATACGCAGTATTTT.